The 9 T cell receptor beta chains below were found in one sample sequenced in a study of T-cell memory formation after mild COVID-19. TCRdb reanalysed the 5' RACE reads using MiXCR and keeps one entry per CDR3 protein. The table lists hundreds of thousands of distinct CDR3 sequences, just over 20% of them singletons. The sample consisted of PBMCs or a T cell subset sorted from them (not recorded which). The receptor source for this set is an adult woman who had mild COVID-19 (a few samples of this study predate the infection). Cell type and time point are not known.

This clonotype was counted only a few times. This chain uses TRBV7-2 with TRBJ2-4; D tentatively reads TRBD1 or TRBD2 (5 bases each). The CDR3 sequence is 15 residues long. Germline-derived CDR1 and CDR2 are SGHTA and FQGNSA. The germline V and J ends were trimmed by 1 base and 1 base, with 8 bases remaining between them. CDR3 nucleotide sequence: TGTGCCAGCAGCTTAGACAGGACTGCCAAAAACATTCAGTACTTC. It encodes CASSLDRTAKNIQYF.

The chain couples TRBV19 to TRBJ1-5, with TRBD1 identical over 9 bases. The CDR3 extends over 18 amino acids. Losses at the gene ends were 6 bases for V and 0 bases for J; bases not matched to a gene: 12. The germline CDR1 and CDR2 sequences are LNHDA and SQIVND (reference sequence). The CDR3 sequence is CASRGEDRGEISNQPQHF. In nucleotides, the CDR3 is TGTGCCAGTAGGGGGGAGGACAGGGGTGAAATTAGCAATCAGCCCCAGCATTTT. The complete variable domain, with remaining parts taken from reference TRBV19 and TRBJ1-5, reads DGGITQSPKYLFRKEGQNVTLSCEQNLNHDAMYWYRQDPGQGLRLIYYSQIVNDFQKGDIAEGYSVSREKKESFPLTVTSAQKNPTAFYLCASRGEDRGEISNQPQHFGDGTRLSIL.

The sample holds a few counts of this clonotype. V gene TRBV5-1 combines with J gene TRBJ1-3; 8 nucleotides match TRBD1. CDR1 is SGHRS and CDR2 is YFSETQ in the germline V gene. Trimming removed 5 bases from V and 2 bases from J; junction bases left unmatched: 3. This CDR3 has 14 residues. The CDR3 is CASSQGAPGNTIYF. The CDR3 DNA follows: TGCGCCAGCAGTCAGGGGGCGCCTGGAAACACCATATATTTT.

This clonotype was found a few times. The V call is TRBV27, the J call TRBJ2-1; 9 nucleotides match TRBD2. The CDR3 is 16 residues long. J gave up 3 bases and V 5 bases, and 8 bases lay outside the gene matches. CDR1 and CDR2 from the germline V gene are MNHEY and SMNVEV (reference sequence). As DNA, the CDR3 is TGTGCCAGCAGTCAGTCCGGGACTAGCTTCTACAATGAGCAGTTCTTC. Residues: CASSQSGTSFYNEQFF.

The table lists this clonotype with a few counts. The V gene is TRBV29-1, the J gene TRBJ2-7; weak D call: TRBD2 (5 bases). CDR1 is SQVTM, CDR2 ANQGSEA, per germline. With 1 base removed from V and 5 bases from J, the gap between germline ends came to 15 bases. This CDR3 is 14 amino acids long. The CDR3 protein is CSVEVRGFVHEQYF. The CDR3 nucleotides are TGCAGCGTTGAAGTGAGAGGGTTCGTCCACGAGCAGTACTTC.

This chain joins TRBV29-1 and TRBJ2-7, with 9 positions matching TRBD1. This CDR3 contains 15 residues. V lost 4 bases to trimming and J lost 0 bases; unmatched junction nucleotides: 7. CDR1 and CDR2 from the germline V gene are SQVTM and ANQGSEA. The CDR3 nucleotides read TGCAGCGTTGTACCGGGACAGGGATCCTCCTACGAGCAGTACTTC. Protein: CSVVPGQGSSYEQYF.

J is TRBJ2-3 and V is TRBV10-3; 9 positions match TRBD1. V was clipped by 9 bases and J by 6 bases; unmatched bases: 10. The germline V gene has CDR1 ENHRY and CDR2 SYGVKD. The CDR3 is 14 amino acids. CDR3 nucleotide sequence: TGTGCCATTGCCTCCGGGACAGGGCTGGATACGCAGTATTTT. Translating gives CAIASGTGLDTQYF.

This sequence joins TRBV5-1 and TRBJ2-1; the D gene is possibly TRBD2 (6 bases). The germline V and J ends were trimmed by 0 bases and 6 bases, with 19 bases remaining between them. This CDR3 comprises 17 residues. Germline V gene sequence: CDR1 SGHRS, CDR2 YFSETQ. This chain's CDR3 is CASSLVRVAVGGNEQFF. CDR3 in DNA: TGCGCCAGCAGCTTGGTCAGGGTGGCCGTGGGGGGCAATGAGCAGTTCTTC.

V usage is TRBV20-1 and J usage is TRBJ2-7; D remains ambiguous. V shed 2 bases and J shed 4 bases, with 6 bases lying between them. This CDR3 has 11 residues. Germline values: CDR1 DFQATT, CDR2 SNEGSKA (reference sequence). Written as DNA, the CDR3 is TGCAGTGCTAGACAGGTTTACGAGCAGTACTTC. Translating gives CSARQVYEQYF.